Listed here is a single T cell receptor beta chain. Its antigen is not known. Use of 60 Vbeta and 13 Jbeta primers characterized the PCR. How the authors handled the data: In a later analysis, roughly 86 million unique TCR beta chains included roughly 11 million shared by two or more donors. TCRdb keeps only in-frame clones here, not all; method: immunoSEQ multiplex PCR. V, J and clone size are those of that table, while D and trimming were read from the DNA. Found here are some 200,000 clones, 84% of them singletons; the top ten hold approximately 2.9%. The CDR3 loop spans 11 amino acids. Looked up from germline, CDR1 is MRHNA and CDR2 is SNTAGT. The data stem from a study of cytomegalovirus exposure and HLA in healthy donors. General study results and limits: In a later analysis, the majority of CMV-associated beta chains seemingly showed HLA restriction. When a later analysis compared HLA-associated TCR beta chains with equally common others, the HLA-associated chains turned out to be more clonally expanded and to have lower generation probabilities. A later analysis linked a missense DCLRE1C variant to TCR beta V- and J-gene trimming.

The V gene is TRBV6-4, the J gene TRBJ1-1; 8 bases fit TRBD1. This TCR came from a woman aged 45-65 years in good health and CMV-seropositive. The source material was PBMCs. Here the CDR3 DNA reads TGTGACAGGGGGGGGAACACTGAAGCTTTCTTT. It translates to CDRGGNTEAFF.